This passage covers 32 T cell receptor beta chains from one sample sequenced in a study of T cell responses to AZD1222 COVID-19 vaccine. Method: immunoSEQ multiplex PCR; TCRdb's copy keeps in-frame clones and lacks some. Of 95,000 to 150,000 clones listed, roughly nine tenths were seen once; the top ten hold roughly a tenth. The material sequenced was peripheral blood, taken on day 0 of AZD1222 vaccination. Receptors were obtained from an adult in good health.

The CDR3 reads CASRLEDGLREKLFF. As DNA, the CDR3 is TGTGCAAGTCGCTTAGAGGACGGACTAAGGGAAAAACTGTTTTTT. This chain connects TRBV12-2 to TRBJ1-4. TRBV12-2 is a documented pseudogene. The CDR3 is 15 residues long.

This clone came up a few times. The CDR3 DNA sequence: TGTGCCAGCAGCTCCTGGACTAGTCGGGATGAGCAGTTCTTC. This codes for CASSSWTSRDEQFF. V usage is TRBV7-3 and J usage is TRBJ2-1, with 7 bases that match TRBD2. With 4 bases clipped from V and 8 bases from J, the junction kept 8 bases outside the gene matches. This CDR3 is built from 14 residues. The germline gives CDR1 SGHTA, CDR2 FQGTGA.

The J gene is TRBJ2-1, the V gene TRBV28, with 9 bases fitting TRBD1. The CDR3 has 15 residues. The V gene end was trimmed by 5 bases and the J gene end by 5 bases; junction bases not matched to a gene: 7. Germline values: CDR1 MDHEN, CDR2 SYDVKM. CDR3 nucleotides: TGTGCCAGCAGTGGACGGGACAGGGTTAACAATGAGCAGTTCTTC. This gives the protein CASSGRDRVNNEQFF.

This sequence joins TRBV18 and TRBJ2-3, with D tentatively TRBD1 or TRBD2 (5 bases each). Germline V gives CDR1 KGHSH, CDR2 LQKENI. Trimming removed 6 bases from V and 1 base from J, with 5 bases in between. This CDR3 has 12 amino acids. The CDR3 region is CASSGGTDTQYF. In nucleotides, the CDR3 is TGTGCCAGCTCGGGGGGCACAGATACGCAGTATTTT.

The rearrangement links TRBV6-4 to TRBJ2-3; TRBD2 agrees at 7 bases. Germline loops: CDR1 MRHNA, CDR2 SNTAGT. Trimming cost V 5 bases and J 2 bases; bases outside gene matches: 7. There are 15 residues in the CDR3. CDR3 bases: TGTGCCAGCAGTAGCGGGGATTCGGACACAGATACGCAGTATTTT. As protein: CASSSGDSDTDTQYF.

J is TRBJ1-5 and V is TRBV12-3 or TRBV12-4; no clear D. There are 12 residues in the CDR3. The ends were cut back, 7 bases at V and 5 bases at J, with 9 bases in the middle. CDR3 in DNA: TGTGCCAGCAAGACTAGTCATCAGCCCCAGCATTTT. It codes for CASKTSHQPQHF.

J is TRBJ2-1 and V is TRBV7-9; D call uncertain. Germline V gene lookup returns CDR1 SEHNR and CDR2 FQNEAQ (reference sequence). V was cut by 1 base and J by 8 bases, with 15 bases left in between. The CDR3 runs 15 residues. For the CDR3, the DNA is TGTGCCAGCAGCTTAGTGGGTGATAGCTCCCATGAGCAGTTCTTC. Translated: CASSLVGDSSHEQFF. The whole variable domain, filled in from reference TRBV7-9 and TRBJ2-1, reads DTGVSQNPRHKITKRGQNVTFRCDPISEHNRLYWYRQTLGQGPEFLTYFQNEAQLEKSRLLSDRFSAERPKGSFSTLEIQRTEQGDSAMYLCASSLVGDSSHEQFFGPGTRLTVL.

The V call is TRBV20-1, the J call TRBJ2-1; D gene unclear. The V end was cut by 1 base, the J end by 7 bases, with 5 bases between. This CDR3 comprises 11 residues. Germline CDR1 is DFQATT and CDR2 is SNEGSKA (reference sequence). CDR3 protein: CSARAKNEQFF. CDR3 DNA: TGCAGTGCTAGAGCAAAGAATGAGCAGTTCTTC.

This clone has only a few counts. The chain carries TRBV6-5 and TRBJ1-2; D uncertain. Germline values: CDR1 MNHEY, CDR2 SVGAGI. This CDR3 is 14 amino acids long. V was clipped by 2 bases and J by 7 bases, with 14 bases between them. This CDR3 reads CASSYNDLGRGYTF. In DNA, the CDR3 is TGTGCCAGCAGTTACAACGACCTAGGTCGTGGCTACACCTTC.

This clone turned up a few times. The chain employs TRBV19 and TRBJ2-7, with 11 bases that match TRBD1. The CDR3 sequence is 17 residues long. V gave up 4 bases and J gave up 1 base; unmatched junction bases: 9. The V gene's germline CDR1 is LNHDA and CDR2 SQIVND (reference sequence). For the CDR3, the DNA is TGTGCCAGTAGTACCCGCGGACAGGGGGCGCGATCCTACGAGCAGTACTTC. It encodes CASSTRGQGARSYEQYF. Full variable domain (outside the CDR3, taken from reference TRBV19 and TRBJ2-7): DGGITQSPKYLFRKEGQNVTLSCEQNLNHDAMYWYRQDPGQGLRLIYYSQIVNDFQKGDIAEGYSVSREKKESFPLTVTSAQKNPTAFYLCASSTRGQGARSYEQYFGPGTRLTVT.

The CDR3 DNA reads as TGTGCCAGCAGTCCAGACGTCGGGGGCAGGGCCCAAGAGACCCAGTACTTC. Translation gives CASSPDVGGRAQETQYF. This chain joins TRBV11-2 and TRBJ2-5; TRBD1 or TRBD2 may be the D gene (6 bases each). Germline CDR1 reads SGHAT; CDR2 reads FQNNGV. The V end lost 6 bases, the J end lost 1 base, and 21 bases lay between the germline ends. There are 17 residues in the CDR3.

The genes are TRBV28 and TRBJ2-7, with D uncertain. CDR1 and CDR2 from the germline V gene are MDHEN and SYDVKM. V lost 6 bases and J lost 0, with 9 bases in between. CDR3 length equals 13 residues. CDR3 protein: CASRNGPSYEQYF. CDR3 sequence (DNA): TGTGCCAGCAGAAACGGACCCTCCTACGAGCAGTACTTC.

J is TRBJ2-7 and V is TRBV6-5; 7 nucleotides line up with TRBD2. The CDR3 loop spans 14 amino acids. After removal of 10 bases from V and 2 bases from J, the junction contained 11 bases not matched to a gene. From germline, CDR1 is MNHEY and CDR2 SVGAGI. The CDR3 DNA is TGTGCCACCAAATTGGGAGGGTCCCCCTACGAGCAGTACTTC. Its protein product is CATKLGGSPYEQYF.

The chain has TRBV12-3 or TRBV12-4 and TRBJ2-7; no definite D call. V shed 0 bases and J shed 3 bases, with 6 bases lying between them. The CDR3 is 13 residues long. The CDR3 sequence is CASSLALFYEQYF. The CDR3 region has the DNA TGTGCCAGCAGTTTAGCGCTATTCTACGAGCAGTACTTC.

The rearrangement links TRBV7-6 to TRBJ1-2; a possible D gene is TRBD1 (6 bases). V was pared by 1 base and J by 4 bases, with 13 bases between. Looked up from germline, CDR1 is SGHVS and CDR2 is FNYEAQ. This CDR3 spans 15 amino acids. CDR3 region: CASSLVDSPSYGYTF. The CDR3, as DNA: TGTGCCAGCAGCTTAGTGGACAGTCCCTCCTATGGCTACACCTTC.

A single count supports this clone. The chain combines TRBV6-2 or TRBV6-3 with TRBJ2-3; 8 bases map to TRBD2. CDR1 and CDR2 from the germline V gene are MNHEY and SVGEGT. V gave up 5 bases and J gave up 4 bases; unmatched junction bases: 5. The CDR3 is made up of 14 amino acids. CDR3 region: CASSRRGGADTQYF. The CDR3 DNA follows: TGTGCCAGCAGTCGTCGGGGGGGCGCAGATACGCAGTATTTT.

A single count supports this clone. This CDR3 is CASSATGQGHQPQHF. The CDR3 coding sequence is TGTGCCAGCAGTGCCACGGGACAGGGTCATCAGCCCCAGCATTTT. The chain has TRBV25-1 and TRBJ1-5, with 9 nucleotides matching TRBD1. The CDR3 extends over 15 amino acids. V lost 4 bases and J lost 5; bases outside the gene matches: 6. Germline values: CDR1 MGHDK, CDR2 SYGVNS.

V usage is TRBV11-3 and J usage is TRBJ2-5; no clear D gene. Germline V gives CDR1 SGHNT, CDR2 YENEEA. CDR3 length equals 14 residues. V lost 5 bases and J lost 2, with 12 bases in between. The CDR3: CASSRFLTQETQYF. The CDR3 DNA is TGTGCCAGCAGCCGGTTCCTAACACAAGAGACCCAGTACTTC.

This chain links TRBV7-8 with TRBJ2-1; D uncertain. V dropped 4 bases and J dropped 0 bases, with 7 bases sitting between them. CDR1 and CDR2 from the germline V gene are SGHVS and FQNEAQ. This CDR3 is built from 14 residues. CDR3 nucleotide sequence: TGTGCCAGCAGCTCCATTCGCTCCTACAATGAGCAGTTCTTC. Translation gives CASSSIRSYNEQFF.

The chain links TRBV27 to TRBJ1-3; a possible D gene is TRBD1 (6 bases). The CDR3 is 14 amino acids. Trimming removed 7 bases from V and 8 bases from J, with 18 bases in between. Germline V CDR1 and CDR2: MNHEY, SMNVEV (reference sequence). In DNA, the CDR3 is TGTGCCAGCACAAAGGGGGGTTGGGGTTACACCATATATTTT. Its translation is CASTKGGWGYTIYF.

V gene TRBV9 combines with J gene TRBJ2-2; the D gene is possibly TRBD1 (5 bases). V was clipped by 4 bases and J by 1 base, with 14 bases between them. The CDR3 runs to 16 residues. CDR1 and CDR2 (germline): SGDLS, YYNGEE. The CDR3 region has the DNA TGTGCCAGCAGCCCCCACTCCGGACAGAACACCGGGGAGCTGTTTTTT. It yields the protein CASSPHSGQNTGELFF. Full variable domain (outside the CDR3, taken from reference TRBV9 and TRBJ2-2): DSGVTQTPKHLITATGQRVTLRCSPRSGDLSVYWYQQSLDQGLQFLIQYYNGEERAKGNILERFSAQQFPDLHSELNLSSLELGDSALYFCASSPHSGQNTGELFFGEGSRLTVL.

The chain carries TRBV7-8 and TRBJ1-5, with D uncertain. V was clipped by 4 bases and J by 0 bases, with 10 bases between them. The V gene's germline CDR1 is SGHVS and CDR2 FQNEAQ. The CDR3 covers 15 residues. The CDR3 spells CASSSGTNSNQPQHF. DNA for the CDR3: TGTGCCAGCAGCTCCGGAACCAATAGCAATCAGCCCCAGCATTTT.

The chain is built from TRBV6-5 and TRBJ2-1, with 8 bases matching TRBD2. CDR1 is MNHEY, CDR2 SVGAGI, per germline. Germline trimming cut 5 bases from V and 4 bases from J; bases unmatched to any gene: 7. The CDR3 length is 15 residues. CDR3 bases: TGTGCCAGCAGTATTAGCGGGGCCAATTACAATGAGCAGTTCTTC. It encodes CASSISGANYNEQFF.

This clone was observed a single time. The CDR3 sequence: CASSELRGGPTGELFF. The CDR3 DNA sequence: TGTGCCAGCAGTGAGTTACGGGGGGGCCCCACCGGGGAGCTGTTTTTT. The chain couples TRBV2 to TRBJ2-2, with 8 bases that match TRBD2. The V gene's germline CDR1 is SNHLY and CDR2 FYNNEI. The CDR3 has 16 amino acids. Unmatched junction bases numbered 7, after V lost 3 bases and J lost 4 bases.

The CDR3 DNA follows: TGTGCCTGGAGTCGGGGACTTAATGAAAAACTGTTTTTT. This encodes CAWSRGLNEKLFF. The V call is TRBV30, the J call TRBJ1-4, with D possibly matching TRBD1 (5 bases). Germline lookup yields CDR1 GTSNPN and CDR2 SVGIG (reference sequence). The germline V and J ends were trimmed by 2 bases and 4 bases, with 8 bases remaining between them. The CDR3 is 13 amino acids.

This clone was counted once. This chain uses TRBV10-3 with TRBJ2-3; either TRBD1 or TRBD2 may supply D (5 bases each). Trimming removed 4 bases from V and 0 bases from J, with 17 bases in between. Germline V gives CDR1 ENHRY, CDR2 SYGVKD. The CDR3 covers 17 residues. The CDR3 region has the DNA TGTGCCATCAGTGCCTCGGGACGGAGCACTAGCACAGATACGCAGTATTTT. This sequence encodes CAISASGRSTSTDTQYF.

The V call is TRBV9, the J call TRBJ2-1, with TRBD1 matching over 8 bases. Germline assignment: CDR1 SGDLS and CDR2 YYNGEE. V lost 1 base, J lost 3 bases, and 3 bases stayed unmatched. This CDR3 is 15 amino acids long. This CDR3 is CASSVITGGYNEQFF. The CDR3 bases are TGTGCCAGCAGCGTAATAACAGGGGGCTACAATGAGCAGTTCTTC.

The chain couples TRBV19 to TRBJ2-7; D possibly matches TRBD1 or TRBD2 (5 bases each). Germline V gene lookup returns CDR1 LNHDA and CDR2 SQIVND (reference sequence). The CDR3 loop spans 14 amino acids. Between the trimmed V and J ends, which lost 3 bases and 7 bases, there was a span of 16 bases. CDR3 loop: CASSMGTAWWEQYF. The CDR3 DNA reads as TGTGCCAGTAGTATGGGGACCGCCTGGTGGGAGCAGTACTTC.

The gene calls are TRBV9 and TRBJ1-2; 9 nucleotides align to TRBD1. Trimming cost V 0 bases and J 9 bases; bases outside gene matches: 3. Germline values: CDR1 SGDLS, CDR2 YYNGEE. The CDR3 has 13 amino acids. DNA of the CDR3: TGTGCCAGCAGCGTAGGGGACAGGGCAAGCTACACCTTC. Its protein product is CASSVGDRASYTF.

The sample holds one count of this clone. CDR3 sequence (DNA): TGTGCCAGCAGCTCACGAGCGGGGGCCTACAATGAGCAGTTCTTC. Translation: CASSSRAGAYNEQFF. The genes are TRBV7-2 and TRBJ2-1, with 8 nucleotides matching TRBD2. Per the germline V gene, CDR1 is SGHTA and CDR2 is FQGNSA. CDR3 length: 15 amino acids. The V segment lost 4 bases and the J segment 2 bases; nucleotides outside the gene matches: 4.

This sequence joins TRBV28 and TRBJ1-1; 8 positions agree with TRBD1. The CDR3 is 16 residues long. Trimming removed 3 bases from V and 0 bases from J; junction bases left unmatched: 6. The germline gives CDR1 MDHEN, CDR2 SYDVKM. CDR3: CASSLGQVVLNTEAFF. CDR3 nucleotides: TGTGCCAGCAGTTTGGGACAGGTCGTCTTGAACACTGAAGCTTTCTTT. The whole variable domain, filled in from reference TRBV28 and TRBJ1-1, reads DVKVTQSSRYLVKRTGEKVFLECVQDMDHENMFWYRQDPGLGLRLIYFSYDVKMKEKGDIPEGYSVSREKKERFSLILESASTNQTSMYLCASSLGQVVLNTEAFFGQGTRLTVV.

This chain joins TRBV30 and TRBJ2-7; 7 nucleotides line up with TRBD1. The CDR3 loop spans 11 amino acids. Germline CDR1 GTSNPN, CDR2 SVGIG (reference sequence). The V segment lost 7 bases and the J segment 6 bases; nucleotides outside the gene matches: 6. The CDR3 DNA follows: TGTGCCTTGCGACAGGGCGGCGAGCAGTACTTC. This sequence encodes CALRQGGEQYF.